The 2 T cell receptor beta chains below come from one sample, sequenced in a study of blood T cells in healthy people across ages. Combining a sample-barcoded 5' primer with a J-beta primer mix, a second PCR ran for 7 to 11 cycles. From the 5' RACE reads, TCRdb called clonotypes with MiXCR, one entry per CDR3 protein. The sample holds roughly 700,000 distinct CDR3 sequences, around 45% seen once. The sequenced sample was blood. Receptor source: a woman aged 55-69 years in good health.

The chain links TRBV7-9 to TRBJ2-5; D unclear. CDR1 SEHNR and CDR2 FQNEAQ come from the germline V gene (reference sequence). This CDR3 comprises 15 residues. The V end lost 1 base, the J end lost 5 bases, and 14 bases lay between the germline ends. Here the CDR3 reads CASSLGLQLGETQYF. CDR3 DNA: TGTGCCAGCAGCTTAGGGCTACAGCTTGGGGAGACCCAGTACTTC. Looking up the rest from reference TRBV7-9 and TRBJ2-5 gives the full variable domain: DTGVSQNPRHKITKRGQNVTFRCDPISEHNRLYWYRQTLGQGPEFLTYFQNEAQLEKSRLLSDRFSAERPKGSFSTLEIQRTEQGDSAMYLCASSLGLQLGETQYFGPGTRLLVL.

The chain is built from TRBV5-5 and TRBJ2-7; D ambiguous. Germline CDR1 is SGHKS and CDR2 is YYEKEE (reference sequence). The ends were cut back, 3 bases at V and 7 bases at J, with 8 bases in the middle. This CDR3 spans 11 amino acids. This CDR3 reads CASSYYWEQYF. The CDR3 DNA sequence: TGTGCCAGCAGCTACTACTGGGAGCAGTACTTC.